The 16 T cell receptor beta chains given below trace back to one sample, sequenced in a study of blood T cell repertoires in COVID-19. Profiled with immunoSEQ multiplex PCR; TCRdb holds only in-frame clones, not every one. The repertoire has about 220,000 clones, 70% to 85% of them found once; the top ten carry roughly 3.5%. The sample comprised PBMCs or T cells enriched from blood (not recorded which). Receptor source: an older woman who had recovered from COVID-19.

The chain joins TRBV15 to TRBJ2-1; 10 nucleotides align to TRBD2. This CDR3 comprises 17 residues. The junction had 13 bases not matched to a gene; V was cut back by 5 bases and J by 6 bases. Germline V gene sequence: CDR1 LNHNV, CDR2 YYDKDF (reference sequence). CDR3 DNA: TGTGCCACCAGCTCTCCAAGGCTACTAGCGGGGAGCAATGAGCAGTTCTTC. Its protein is CATSSPRLLAGSNEQFF.

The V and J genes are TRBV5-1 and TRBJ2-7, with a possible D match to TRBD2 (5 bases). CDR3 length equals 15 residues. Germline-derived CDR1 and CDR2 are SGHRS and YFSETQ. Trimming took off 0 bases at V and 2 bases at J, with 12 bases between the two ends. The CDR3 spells CASSLVGLPTYEQYF. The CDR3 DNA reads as TGCGCCAGCAGCTTGGTAGGACTCCCGACCTACGAGCAGTACTTC.

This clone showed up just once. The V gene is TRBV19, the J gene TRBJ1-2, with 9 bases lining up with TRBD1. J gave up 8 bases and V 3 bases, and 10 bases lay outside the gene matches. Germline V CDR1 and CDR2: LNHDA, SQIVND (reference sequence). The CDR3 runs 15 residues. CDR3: CASSISTGGTRGYTF. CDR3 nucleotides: TGTGCCAGTAGTATTTCGACAGGGGGTACTCGCGGCTACACCTTC.

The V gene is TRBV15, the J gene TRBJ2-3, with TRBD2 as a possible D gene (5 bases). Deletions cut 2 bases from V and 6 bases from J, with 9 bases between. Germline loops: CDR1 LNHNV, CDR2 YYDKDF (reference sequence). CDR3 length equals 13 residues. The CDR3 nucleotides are TGTGCCACCAGCAGAAGGGAGACGGATACGCAGTATTTT. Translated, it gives CATSRRETDTQYF.

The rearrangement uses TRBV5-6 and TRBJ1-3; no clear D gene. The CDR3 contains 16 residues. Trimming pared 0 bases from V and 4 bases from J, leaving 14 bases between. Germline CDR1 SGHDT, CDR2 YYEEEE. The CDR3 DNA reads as TGTGCCAGCAGCTTGGCCCAGACACAGTTAGGAAACACCATATATTTT. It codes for CASSLAQTQLGNTIYF.

The CDR3 region has the DNA TGCGCCAGCAGCTCATTGACAGGGGGAAACAATGAAAAACTGTTTTTT. It codes for CASSSLTGGNNEKLFF. The chain is built from TRBV5-1 and TRBJ1-4; 9 nucleotides agree with TRBD1. The germline CDR1 and CDR2 sequences are SGHRS and YFSETQ. CDR3 length equals 16 residues. V was clipped by 3 bases and J by 5 bases; unmatched bases: 8.

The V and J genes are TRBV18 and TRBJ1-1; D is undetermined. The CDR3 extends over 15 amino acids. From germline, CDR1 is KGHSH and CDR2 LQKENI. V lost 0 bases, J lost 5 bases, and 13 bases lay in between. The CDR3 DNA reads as TGTGCCAGCTCACCACCTTCACAGCTCAAGACTGAAGCTTTCTTT. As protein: CASSPPSQLKTEAFF.

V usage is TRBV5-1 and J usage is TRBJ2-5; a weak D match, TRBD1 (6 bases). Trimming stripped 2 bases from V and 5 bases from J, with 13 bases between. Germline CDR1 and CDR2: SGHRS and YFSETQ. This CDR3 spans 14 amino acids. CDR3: CASSFSTGMETQYF. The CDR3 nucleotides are TGCGCCAGCAGCTTCTCAACAGGGATGGAGACCCAGTACTTC.

CDR3 DNA: TGTGCCAGCAGCCTCGAACAAAACCACAATGAGCAGTTCTTC. Translation gives CASSLEQNHNEQFF. This sequence joins TRBV11-3 and TRBJ2-1, with D hard to call. The CDR3 covers 14 residues. Germline values: CDR1 SGHNT, CDR2 YENEEA. V dropped 5 bases and J dropped 5 bases, with 13 bases sitting between them.

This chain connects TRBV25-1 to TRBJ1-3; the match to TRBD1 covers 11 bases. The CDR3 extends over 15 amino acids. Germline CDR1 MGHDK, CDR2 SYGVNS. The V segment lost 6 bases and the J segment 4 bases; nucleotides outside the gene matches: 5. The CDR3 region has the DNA TGTGCCAGCAGGGGACAGGGGGGTTCAGGAAACACCATATATTTT. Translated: CASRGQGGSGNTIYF.

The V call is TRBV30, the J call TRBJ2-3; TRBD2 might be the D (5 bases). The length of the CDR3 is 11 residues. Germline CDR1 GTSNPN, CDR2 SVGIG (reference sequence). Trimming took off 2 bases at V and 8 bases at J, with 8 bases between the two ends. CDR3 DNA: TGTGCCTGGAGTCTTGCGGGTACGCAGTATTTT. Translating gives CAWSLAGTQYF.

The CDR3 bases are TGTGCCAGCACCCCGGGGTCGGCCGAGCAGTACTTC. Amino acid sequence: CASTPGSAEQYF. The rearrangement links TRBV2 to TRBJ2-7, with a tentative D call TRBD2 (5 bases). V lost 7 bases, J lost 6 bases, and 13 bases lay in between. CDR3 size: 12 residues. Germline assignment: CDR1 SNHLY and CDR2 FYNNEI.

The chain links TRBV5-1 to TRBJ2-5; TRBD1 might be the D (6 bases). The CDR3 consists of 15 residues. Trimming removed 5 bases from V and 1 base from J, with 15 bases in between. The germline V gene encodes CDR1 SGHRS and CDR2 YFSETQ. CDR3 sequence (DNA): TGCGCCAGCAGACGCACGGGACAAAGCCAAGAGACCCAGTACTTC. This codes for CASRRTGQSQETQYF.

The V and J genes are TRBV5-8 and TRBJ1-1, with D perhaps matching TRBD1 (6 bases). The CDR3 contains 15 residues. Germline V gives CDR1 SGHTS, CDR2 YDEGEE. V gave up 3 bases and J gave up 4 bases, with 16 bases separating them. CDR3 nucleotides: TGTGCCAGCAGCTCCCACGGTGAGGGGGTCACTGAAGCTTTCTTT. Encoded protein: CASSSHGEGVTEAFF.

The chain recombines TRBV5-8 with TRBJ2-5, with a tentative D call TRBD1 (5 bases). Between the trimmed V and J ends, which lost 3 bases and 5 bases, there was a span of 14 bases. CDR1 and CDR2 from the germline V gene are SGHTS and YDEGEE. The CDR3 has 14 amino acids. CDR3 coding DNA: TGTGCCAGCAGCTACAGGCAGGCCTCGGAGACCCAGTACTTC. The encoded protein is CASSYRQASETQYF.

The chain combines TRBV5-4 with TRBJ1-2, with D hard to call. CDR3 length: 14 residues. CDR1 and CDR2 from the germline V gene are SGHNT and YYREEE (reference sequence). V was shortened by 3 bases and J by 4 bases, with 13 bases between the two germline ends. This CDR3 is CASSSREAGYGYTF. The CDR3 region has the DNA TGTGCCAGCAGCTCCCGGGAGGCTGGCTATGGCTACACCTTC.